This TCR beta chain stems from a study of CD8+CD57+ T cells in acquired aplastic anemia. Background on the study: The sorted CD4+ and CD8+ cells yielded an average around 3.4 ug of DNA. Notes on the study in general: CD8+ Simpson's diversity showed no significant patient-control difference.

Sequenced patients had shown CD8+CD57+ cell expansion by flow cytometry. All patients were therapy-naive when blood was sampled. Profiling that covered TCR beta VDJ and CDR3 relied on genomic DNA as its template. TCRdb re-called the reads through MiXCR, storing one row per CDR3 protein. The sample yields 150,000 or so distinct CDR3 sequences, approximately 51% seen once. This clonotype was observed many times. Its antigen remains unknown. The CDR3 length is 15 residues. Germline V gene lookup returns CDR1 LGHNA and CDR2 YSLEER. The V and J ends lost 1 base and 0 bases respectively, with 7 bases between them.

Sequenced sample: sorted CD4+, CD8+, or CD8+CD57+ T cells (not recorded which) from PBMCs. The V and J genes are TRBV4-3 and TRBJ2-1; D gene unclear. The clonotype was recovered from a human donor with aplastic anemia. For the CDR3, the DNA is TGCGCCAGCAGCCAAGGGTGGCCCTCCTACAATGAGCAGTTCTTC. Translation: CASSQGWPSYNEQFF.